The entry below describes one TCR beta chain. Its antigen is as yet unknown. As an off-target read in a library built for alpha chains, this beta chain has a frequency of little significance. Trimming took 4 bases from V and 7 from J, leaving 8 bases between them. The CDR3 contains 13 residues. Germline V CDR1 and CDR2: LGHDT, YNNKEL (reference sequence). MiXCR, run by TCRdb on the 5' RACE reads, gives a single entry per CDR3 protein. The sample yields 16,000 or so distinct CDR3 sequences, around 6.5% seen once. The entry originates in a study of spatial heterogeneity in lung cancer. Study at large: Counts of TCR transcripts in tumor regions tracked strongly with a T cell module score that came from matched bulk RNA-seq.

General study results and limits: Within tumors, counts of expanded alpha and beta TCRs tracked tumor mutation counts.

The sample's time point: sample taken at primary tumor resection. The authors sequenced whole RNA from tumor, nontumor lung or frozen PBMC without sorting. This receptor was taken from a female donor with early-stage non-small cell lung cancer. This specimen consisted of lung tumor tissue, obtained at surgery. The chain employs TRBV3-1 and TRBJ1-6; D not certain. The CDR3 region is CASSRGLNSPLHF. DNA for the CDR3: TGTGCCAGCAGCCGGGGATTAAATTCACCCCTCCACTTT.